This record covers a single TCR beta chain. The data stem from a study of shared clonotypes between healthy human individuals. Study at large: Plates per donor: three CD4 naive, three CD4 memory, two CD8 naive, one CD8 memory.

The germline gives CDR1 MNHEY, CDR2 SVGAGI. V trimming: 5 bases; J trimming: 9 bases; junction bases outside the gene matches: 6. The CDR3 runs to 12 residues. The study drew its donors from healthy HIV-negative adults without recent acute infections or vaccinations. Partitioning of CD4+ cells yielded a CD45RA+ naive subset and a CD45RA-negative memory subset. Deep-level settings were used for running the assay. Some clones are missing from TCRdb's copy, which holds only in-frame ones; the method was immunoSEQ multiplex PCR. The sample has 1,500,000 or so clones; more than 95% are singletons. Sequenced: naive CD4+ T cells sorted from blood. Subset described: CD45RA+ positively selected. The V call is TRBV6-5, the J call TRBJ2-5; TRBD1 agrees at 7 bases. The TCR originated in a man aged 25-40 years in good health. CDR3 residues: CASSPTGMAQYF. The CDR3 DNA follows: TGTGCCAGCAGTCCGACAGGGATGGCCCAGTACTTC.